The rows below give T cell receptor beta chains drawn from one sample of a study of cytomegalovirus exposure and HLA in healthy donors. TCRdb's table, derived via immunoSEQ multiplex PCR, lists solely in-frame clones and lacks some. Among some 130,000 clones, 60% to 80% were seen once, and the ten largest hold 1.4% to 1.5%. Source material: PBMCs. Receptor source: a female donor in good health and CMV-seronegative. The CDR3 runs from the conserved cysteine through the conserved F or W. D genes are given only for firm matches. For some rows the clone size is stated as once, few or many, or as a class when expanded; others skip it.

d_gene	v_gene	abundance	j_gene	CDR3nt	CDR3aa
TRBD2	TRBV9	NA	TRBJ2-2	TGTGCCAGCAGCGGAGGGACCGGGACTATGGGCGGGGAGCTGTTTTTT	CASSGGTGTMGGELFF
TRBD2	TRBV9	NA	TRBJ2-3	TGTGCCAGCAGCCCAATGACTAGCGGGATTAATGACGATACGCAGTATTTT	CASSPMTSGINDDTQYF
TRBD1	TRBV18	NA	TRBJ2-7	TGTGCCAGCTCACAGGACAGGGGGCTCTACGAGCAGTACTTC	CASSQDRGLYEQYF
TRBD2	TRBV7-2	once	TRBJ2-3	TGTGCCAGCAGTAGTGCCAGCGCGGGAGGTGGCACAGATACGCAGTATTTT	CASSSASAGGGTDTQYF
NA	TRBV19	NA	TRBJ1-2	TGTGCCAGTAGGCCTCCCTACAGGGCTGGGACCTATAACTATGGCTACACCTTC	CASRPPYRAGTYNYGYTF
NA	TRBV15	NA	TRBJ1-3	TGTGCCACCAGCAGAGGGACAAATAGAAACACCATATATTTT	CATSRGTNRNTIYF
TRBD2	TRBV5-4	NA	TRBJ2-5	TGTGCCAGCAGCACAGGAACTAGCGGGGACCAAGAGACCCAGTACTTC	CASSTGTSGDQETQYF
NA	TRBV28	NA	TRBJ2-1	TGTGCCAGCAGGCCGCCGGCGGGACGGTATGAGCAGTTCTTC	CASRPPAGRYEQFF
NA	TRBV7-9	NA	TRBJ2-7	TGTGCCAGCAGCTCAGGACTATCCTACGAGCAGTACTTC	CASSSGLSYEQYF
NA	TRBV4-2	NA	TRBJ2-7	TGTGCCAGCAGCCCACAGGGCCAGGTCTACGAGCAGTACTTC	CASSPQGQVYEQYF
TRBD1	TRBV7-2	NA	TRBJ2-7	TGTGCCAGCAGCTTATCCGGGACAGGGGGCCGAGAGCAGTACTTC	CASSLSGTGGREQYF
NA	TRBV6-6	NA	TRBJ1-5	TGTGCCAGCAGTTTTCGAGGCTTCAATCAGCCCCAGCATTTT	CASSFRGFNQPQHF
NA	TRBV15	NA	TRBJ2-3	TGTGCCACCAGCACAGGGGGGACTAGCACAGATACGCAGTATTTT	CATSTGGTSTDTQYF
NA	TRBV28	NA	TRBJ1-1	TGTGCCAGCAGCCTACCCCGAATGAGTGCAGCTTTCTTT	CASSLPRMSAAFF
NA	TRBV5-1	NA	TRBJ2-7	TGCGCCAGCAGCCCCGCCTCGGGGTGGGACTCCTACGAGCAGTACTTC	CASSPASGWDSYEQYF
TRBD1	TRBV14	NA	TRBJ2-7	TGTGCCAGCACCCGGACAGGGGGTTACGAGCAGTACTTC	CASTRTGGYEQYF
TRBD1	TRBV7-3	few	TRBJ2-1	TGTGCCAGCAGTTCCCTAGCCGGACAGGCTGACAATGAGCAGTTCTTC	CASSSLAGQADNEQFF
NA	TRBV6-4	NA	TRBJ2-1	TGTGCCAGCAGTGACTCGAAGCGAGTTGGATACAATGAGCAGTTCTTC	CASSDSKRVGYNEQFF
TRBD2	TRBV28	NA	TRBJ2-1	TGTGCCAGCAGGGGTAGCGGGAGTTGGAATGAGCAGTTCTTC	CASRGSGSWNEQFF
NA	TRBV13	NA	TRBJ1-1	TGTGCCAGCAGCAGAGTGGGGAGAACTGAAGCTTTCTTT	CASSRVGRTEAFF
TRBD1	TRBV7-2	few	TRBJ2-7	TGTGCCAGCAGCTTATGGGACAGGGGTGAGGGAGAGCAGTACTTC	CASSLWDRGEGEQYF
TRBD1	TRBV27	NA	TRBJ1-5	TGTGCCAGCAGTTTATCATCCCCTCCGACAGGGTATAGCAATCAGCCCCAGCATTTT	CASSLSSPPTGYSNQPQHF
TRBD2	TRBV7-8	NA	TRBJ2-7	TGTGCCAGCAGCTTAGCGAGGCTAGCGGGTTTTACCTACGAGCAGTACTTC	CASSLARLAGFTYEQYF
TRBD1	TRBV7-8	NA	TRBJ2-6	TGTGCCAGCAGCTTAGGACAGGGGGCCGGGGCCAACGTCCTGACTTTC	CASSLGQGAGANVLTF
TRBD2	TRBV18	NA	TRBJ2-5	TGTGCCAGCTCAACTAGCGGGAGCATGGGGGAGACCCAGTACTTC	CASSTSGSMGETQYF
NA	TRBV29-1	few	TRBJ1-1	TGCAGCGGGCGGGAGACGTCCATGAACACTGAAGCTTTCTTT	CSGRETSMNTEAFF
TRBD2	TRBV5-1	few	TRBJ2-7	TGCGCCAGCAGCTTGGCCGGGGGGAGCCATTCCTACGAGCAGTACTTC	CASSLAGGSHSYEQYF
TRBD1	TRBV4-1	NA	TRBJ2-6	TGCGCCAGCAGCCAAGATAGGACAGGCTCTGGGGCCAACGTCCTGACTTTC	CASSQDRTGSGANVLTF
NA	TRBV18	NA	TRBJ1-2	TGTGCCAGCTCACCGACACAGGGATTAAATGGCTACACCTTC	CASSPTQGLNGYTF
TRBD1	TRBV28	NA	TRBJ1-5	TGTGCCAGCACCGGGACAGAGAATCAGCCCCAGCATTTT	CASTGTENQPQHF
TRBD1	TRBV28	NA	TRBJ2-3	TGTGCCAGCAGTTTCGGGACAGGGGAGCTTACAGATACGCAGTATTTT	CASSFGTGELTDTQYF
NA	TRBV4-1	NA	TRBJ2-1	TGCGCCAGCAGCCAAATATCCGGGGAGCAGTTCTTC	CASSQISGEQFF
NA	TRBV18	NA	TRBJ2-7	TGTGCCAGCTCACCGTCCGGCGGTTTTAAATCCTACGAGCAGTACTTC	CASSPSGGFKSYEQYF
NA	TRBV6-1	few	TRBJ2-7	TGTGCCAGCAGTCCGCCAAGAGGATCCTACGAGCAGTACTTC	CASSPPRGSYEQYF
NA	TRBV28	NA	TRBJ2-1	TGTGCCAGCAGTTTACTAGGGGCCTACAATGAGCAGTTCTTC	CASSLLGAYNEQFF
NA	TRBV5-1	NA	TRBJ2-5	TGCGCCAGCAGCTTGGGGGCTGCCCAAGAGACCCAGTACTTC	CASSLGAAQETQYF
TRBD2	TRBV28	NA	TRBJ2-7	TGTGCCAGCAGTTTAGGGGGAGGGCCACGTGAGCAGTACTTC	CASSLGGGPREQYF
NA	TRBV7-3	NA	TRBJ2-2	TGTGCCAGCAGCTCCTCCAACAGGCCGAGAACCGGGGAGCTGTTTTTT	CASSSSNRPRTGELFF
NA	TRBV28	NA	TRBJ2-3	TGTGCCAGCAGTTCCACATTCAGGGAATCGGGCACAGATACGCAGTATTTT	CASSSTFRESGTDTQYF
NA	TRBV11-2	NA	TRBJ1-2	TGTGCCAGCAGCTCCGCAGATTATGGCTACACCTTC	CASSSADYGYTF
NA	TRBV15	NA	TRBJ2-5	TGTGCCACCAGCAGAGATCGGGAGAAAGGGCCCTTGGAGACCCAGTACTTC	CATSRDREKGPLETQYF
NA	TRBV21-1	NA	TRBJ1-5	TGTGCCAGCAGCAGAGCCTCGGGAGGGGACAGAGGGGATCAGCCCCAGCATTTT	CASSRASGGDRGDQPQHF
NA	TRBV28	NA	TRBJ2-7	TGTGCCAGCAGTTTATATCCGAGCATCAATTTCTACGAGCAGTACTTC	CASSLYPSINFYEQYF
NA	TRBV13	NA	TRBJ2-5	TGTGCCAGCAGCGCGCCCCGACAGAACCAAGAGACCCAGTACTTC	CASSAPRQNQETQYF
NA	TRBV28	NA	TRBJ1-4	TGTGCCAGCAGCCCTAGCCTGGGCCGGGGTGAAAAACTGTTTTTT	CASSPSLGRGEKLFF
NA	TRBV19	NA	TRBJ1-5	TGTGCCAGTAGTGGGGCAGGCAATCAGCCCCAGCATTTT	CASSGAGNQPQHF
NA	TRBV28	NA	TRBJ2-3	TGTGCCAGCAGTTTGGGGGGAATCTCCACAGATACGCAGTATTTT	CASSLGGISTDTQYF
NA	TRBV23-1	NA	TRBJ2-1	TGCGCCAGCAGCCAGCTACTAGGAAGATCCTACAATGAGCAGTTCTTC	CASSQLLGRSYNEQFF
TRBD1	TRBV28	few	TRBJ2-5	TGTGCCAGCAGGACAGGGCGGAGGGAGACCCAGTACTTC	CASRTGRRETQYF
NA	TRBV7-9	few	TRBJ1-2	TGTGCCAGCAGCTTCGGAGGACTTGGCTACACCTTC	CASSFGGLGYTF
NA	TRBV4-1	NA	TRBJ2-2	TGCGCCAGCAGCCAAACAGGGTTGGGCACCGGGGAGCTGTTTTTT	CASSQTGLGTGELFF
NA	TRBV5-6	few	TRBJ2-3	TGTGCCAGCAGCTTGGGGCTAGATACGCAGTATTTT	CASSLGLDTQYF